This entry concerns a single T cell receptor beta chain. This clonotype appeared a few times. No antigen is known for it. No base-level quality is on record; no much larger clone is a single base apart. The record originates from a study of T-cell reconstitution after alpha-beta-depleted transplantation in children (TCRdb year 2016). A note on the overall study: Using TCR repertoire profiling, the study quantitatively followed how T-cell immune reconstitution unfolded in children after TCRalphabeta/CD19-depleted allogeneic hematopoietic cell transplantation.

The label giving this sample's treatment or condition can be read as: allogeneic hematopoietic cell transplantation with graft depleted of TCRalphabeta T cells and CD19 B cells. The transplant recipients were children given TCRalphabeta/CD19-depleted allogeneic hematopoietic cell grafts. The library relied on PCR. For sequencing, an Illumina HiSeq 2500 was employed. TCR libraries were prepared with molecular barcoding, using unique molecular identifiers to normalize TCRbeta repertoire quantification. Clones were called with MiXCR by TCRdb after fastp trimmed the public reads at Q25, and only in-frame beta chains were retained. Rows are combined by CDR3 protein, so each entry shows the most common genes and DNA. In this sample the table shows more than 200,000 distinct CDR3 sequences, about 15% of which occur a single time. Of the sample, around 45% falls within the top ten clones. What the work shows at the level of the full study, not this receptor alone: The high TCRbeta diversity at day 60 in some patients was ascribed to recipient T cells and intrathymic progenitors that had survived conditioning. Over the following months the frequencies of hyperexpanded clones went down, and after one year T-cell counts and TCRbeta diversity were mostly credited to newly produced T cells. The apparently early alphabetaT-cell count recovery about two months after transplant was reportedly dependent on only several hundred rapidly expanded clones derived from non-depleted graft cells.

The clonotype was recovered from a male patient aged 2 to 10 who had a stem cell transplant for acute lymphoblastic leukemia, so the T cells may come from the graft donor. The sequences come from PBMCs, mostly from graft donor cells, collected 360 days after TCRalphabeta/CD19-depleted stem cell transplant.

The base sequence is TGTGCCAGCAGATCGAGGGACAGCCCCCACACAGATACGCAGTATTTT. The translation is CASRSRDSPHTDTQYF. The V and J genes are TRBV12-3 or TRBV12-4 and TRBJ2-3; 7 bases in the middle match TRBD1. Trimming removed 6 bases from V and 2 bases from J; the gene matches leave 11 bases unexplained. From the cysteine up to the phenylalanine, the CDR3 has a length of 16 residues. The sequence is cut down to CDR3 DNA, 48 bases in frame from base 1.